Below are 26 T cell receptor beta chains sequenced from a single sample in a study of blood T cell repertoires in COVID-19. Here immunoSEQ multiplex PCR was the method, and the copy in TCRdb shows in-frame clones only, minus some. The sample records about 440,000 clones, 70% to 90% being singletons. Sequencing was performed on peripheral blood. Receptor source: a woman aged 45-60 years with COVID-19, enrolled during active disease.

This CDR3 is CASTGTGYSEQFF. CDR3 in DNA: TGTGCCAGTACCGGGACAGGGTATAGTGAGCAGTTCTTC. The V gene is TRBV9, the J gene TRBJ2-1; 9 bases align to TRBD1. V trimming: 8 bases; J trimming: 9 bases; junction bases outside the gene matches: 9. Per the germline V gene, CDR1 is SGDLS and CDR2 is YYNGEE. This CDR3 is built from 13 residues.

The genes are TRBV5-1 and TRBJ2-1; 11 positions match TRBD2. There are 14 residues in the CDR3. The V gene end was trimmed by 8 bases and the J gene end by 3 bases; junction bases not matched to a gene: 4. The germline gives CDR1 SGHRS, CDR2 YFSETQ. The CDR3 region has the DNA TGCGCCAGTACAACTAGCGGGGGCTACAATGAGCAGTTCTTC. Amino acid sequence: CASTTSGGYNEQFF.

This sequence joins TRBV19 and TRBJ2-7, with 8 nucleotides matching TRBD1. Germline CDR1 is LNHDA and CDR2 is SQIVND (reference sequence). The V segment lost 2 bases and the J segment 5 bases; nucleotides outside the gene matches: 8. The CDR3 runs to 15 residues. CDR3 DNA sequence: TGTGCCAGTAGTATACCAACGACAGGGGTCCACGAGCAGTACTTC. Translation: CASSIPTTGVHEQYF.

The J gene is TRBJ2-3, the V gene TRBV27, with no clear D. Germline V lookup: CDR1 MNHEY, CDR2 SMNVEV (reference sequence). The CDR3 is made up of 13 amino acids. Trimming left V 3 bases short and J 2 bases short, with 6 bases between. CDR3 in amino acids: CASSFSFTDTQYF. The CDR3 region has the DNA TGTGCCAGCAGTTTTAGTTTCACAGATACGCAGTATTTT.

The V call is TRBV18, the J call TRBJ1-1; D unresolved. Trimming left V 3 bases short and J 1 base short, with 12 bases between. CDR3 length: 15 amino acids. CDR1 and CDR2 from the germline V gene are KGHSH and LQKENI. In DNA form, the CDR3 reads TGTGCCAGCTCACCGCTGTCGGGGTGGAACACTGAAGCTTTCTTT. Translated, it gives CASSPLSGWNTEAFF.

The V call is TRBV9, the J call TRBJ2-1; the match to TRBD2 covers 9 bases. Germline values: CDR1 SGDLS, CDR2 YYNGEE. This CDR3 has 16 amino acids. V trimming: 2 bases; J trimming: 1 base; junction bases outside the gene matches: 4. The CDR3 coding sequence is TGTGCCAGCAGCGTCGGCGGGGGGGGTTCCTACAATGAGCAGTTCTTC. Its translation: CASSVGGGGSYNEQFF.

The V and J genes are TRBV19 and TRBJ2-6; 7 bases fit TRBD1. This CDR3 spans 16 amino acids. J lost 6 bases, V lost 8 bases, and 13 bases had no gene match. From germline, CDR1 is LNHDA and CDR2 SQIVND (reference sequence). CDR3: CASADRDLRSANVLTF. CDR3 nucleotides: TGTGCCAGTGCCGACAGGGATCTACGTTCGGCCAACGTCCTGACTTTC. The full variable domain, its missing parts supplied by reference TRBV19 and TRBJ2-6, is DGGITQSPKYLFRKEGQNVTLSCEQNLNHDAMYWYRQDPGQGLRLIYYSQIVNDFQKGDIAEGYSVSREKKESFPLTVTSAQKNPTAFYLCASADRDLRSANVLTFGAGSRLTVL.

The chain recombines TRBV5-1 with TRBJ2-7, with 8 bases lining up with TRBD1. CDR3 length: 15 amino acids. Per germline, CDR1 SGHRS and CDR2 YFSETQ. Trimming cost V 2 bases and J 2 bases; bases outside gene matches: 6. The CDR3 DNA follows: TGCGCCAGCAGCTTAGACAGGGGTGGGACCTACGAGCAGTACTTC. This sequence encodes CASSLDRGGTYEQYF.

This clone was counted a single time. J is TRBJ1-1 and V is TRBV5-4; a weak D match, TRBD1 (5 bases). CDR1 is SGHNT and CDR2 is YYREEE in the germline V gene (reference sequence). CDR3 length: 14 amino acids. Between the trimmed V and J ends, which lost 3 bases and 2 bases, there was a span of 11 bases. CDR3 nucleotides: TGTGCCAGCAGCTGGGGCAGTGCAAACACTGAAGCTTTCTTT. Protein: CASSWGSANTEAFF.

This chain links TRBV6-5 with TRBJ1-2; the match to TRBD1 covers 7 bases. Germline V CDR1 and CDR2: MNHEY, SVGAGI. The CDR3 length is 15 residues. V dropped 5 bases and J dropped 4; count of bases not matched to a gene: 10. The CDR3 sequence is CASSPRQGGGYGYTF. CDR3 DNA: TGTGCCAGCAGTCCAAGACAGGGCGGCGGCTATGGCTACACCTTC.

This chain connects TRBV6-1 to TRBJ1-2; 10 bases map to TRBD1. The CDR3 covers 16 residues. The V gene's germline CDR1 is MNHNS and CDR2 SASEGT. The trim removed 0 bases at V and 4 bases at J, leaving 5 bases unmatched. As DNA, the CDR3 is TGTGCCAGCAGTGAAGCCGGGACAGGGGCTGTCTATGGCTACACCTTC. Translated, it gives CASSEAGTGAVYGYTF.

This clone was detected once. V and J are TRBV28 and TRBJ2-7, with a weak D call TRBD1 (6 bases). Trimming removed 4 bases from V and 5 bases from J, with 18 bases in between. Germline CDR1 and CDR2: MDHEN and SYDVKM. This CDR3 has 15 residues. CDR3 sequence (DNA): TGTGCCAGCAGTTACCAAGGGGGTTCGCTTCACGAGCAGTACTTC. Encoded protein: CASSYQGGSLHEQYF.

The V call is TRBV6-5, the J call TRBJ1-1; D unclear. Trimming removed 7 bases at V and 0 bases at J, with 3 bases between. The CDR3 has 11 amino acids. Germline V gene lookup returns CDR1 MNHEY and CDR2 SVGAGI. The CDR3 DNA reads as TGTGCCAGCACGGTGAACACTGAAGCTTTCTTT. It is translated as CASTVNTEAFF.

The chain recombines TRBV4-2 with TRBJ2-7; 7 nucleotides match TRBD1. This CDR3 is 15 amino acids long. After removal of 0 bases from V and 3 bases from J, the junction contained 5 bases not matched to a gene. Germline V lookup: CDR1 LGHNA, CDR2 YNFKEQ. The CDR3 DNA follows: TGTGCCAGCAGCCAAGAGACAGGGATCTTCTACGAGCAGTACTTC. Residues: CASSQETGIFYEQYF.

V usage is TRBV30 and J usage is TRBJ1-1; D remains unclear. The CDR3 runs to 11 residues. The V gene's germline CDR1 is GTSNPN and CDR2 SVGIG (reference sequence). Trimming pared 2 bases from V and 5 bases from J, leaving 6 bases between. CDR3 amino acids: CAWSSETEAFF. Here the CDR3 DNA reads TGTGCCTGGAGTAGTGAGACTGAAGCTTTCTTT.

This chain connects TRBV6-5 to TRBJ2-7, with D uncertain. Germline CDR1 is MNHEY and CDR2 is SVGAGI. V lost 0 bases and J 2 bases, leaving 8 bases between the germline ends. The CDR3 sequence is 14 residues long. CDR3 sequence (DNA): TGTGCCAGCAGTTACTCCCACAACCCCTACGAGCAGTACTTC. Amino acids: CASSYSHNPYEQYF.

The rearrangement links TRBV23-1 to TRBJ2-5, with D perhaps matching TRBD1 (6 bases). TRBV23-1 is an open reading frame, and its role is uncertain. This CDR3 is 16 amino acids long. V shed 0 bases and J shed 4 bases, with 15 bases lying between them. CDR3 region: CASSQSPLTGSETQYF. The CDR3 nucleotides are TGCGCCAGCAGTCAATCCCCCCTGACAGGTTCAGAGACCCAGTACTTC.

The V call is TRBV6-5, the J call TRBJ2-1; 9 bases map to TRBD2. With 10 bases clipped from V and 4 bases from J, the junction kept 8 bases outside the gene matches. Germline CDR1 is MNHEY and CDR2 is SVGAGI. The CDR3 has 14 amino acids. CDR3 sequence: CAIRASGEYNEQFF. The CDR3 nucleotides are TGTGCCATCCGGGCTAGCGGGGAATACAATGAGCAGTTCTTC.

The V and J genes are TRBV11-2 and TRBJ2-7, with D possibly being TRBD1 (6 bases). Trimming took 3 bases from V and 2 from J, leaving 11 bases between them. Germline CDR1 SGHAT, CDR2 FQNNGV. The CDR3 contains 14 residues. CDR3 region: CASSFGTSAYEQYF. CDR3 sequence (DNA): TGTGCCAGCAGCTTCGGGACATCCGCCTACGAGCAGTACTTC.

In DNA, the CDR3 is TGCGCCAGCAGCTTGGTAGGCAGGGACAGGGGCTACACCTTC. It yields the protein CASSLVGRDRGYTF. This sequence joins TRBV5-1 and TRBJ1-2; 8 bases line up with TRBD1. The J segment lost 8 bases and the V segment lost 0 bases, leaving 6 bases of the junction unmatched. The CDR3 has 14 amino acids. The germline CDR1 and CDR2 sequences are SGHRS and YFSETQ.

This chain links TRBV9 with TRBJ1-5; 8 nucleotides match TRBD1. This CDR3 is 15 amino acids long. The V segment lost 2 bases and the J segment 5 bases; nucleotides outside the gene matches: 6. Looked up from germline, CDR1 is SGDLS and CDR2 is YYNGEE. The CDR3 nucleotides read TGTGCCAGCAGCGTTCTGGGACAGGACGATCAGCCCCAGCATTTT. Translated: CASSVLGQDDQPQHF.

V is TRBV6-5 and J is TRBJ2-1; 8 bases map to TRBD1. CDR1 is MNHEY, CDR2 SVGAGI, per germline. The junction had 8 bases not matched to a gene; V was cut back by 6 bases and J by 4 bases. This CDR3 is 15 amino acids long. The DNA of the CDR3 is TGTGCCAGCAGGAAGGGACAGGTGCTTTACAATGAGCAGTTCTTC. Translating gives CASRKGQVLYNEQFF.

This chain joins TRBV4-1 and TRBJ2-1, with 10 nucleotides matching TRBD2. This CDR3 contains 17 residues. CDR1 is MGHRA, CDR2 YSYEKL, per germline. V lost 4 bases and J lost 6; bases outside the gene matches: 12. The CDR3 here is CASSRRIIAGGPNEQFF. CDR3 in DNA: TGCGCCAGCAGCCGAAGGATAATAGCGGGGGGCCCCAATGAGCAGTTCTTC.

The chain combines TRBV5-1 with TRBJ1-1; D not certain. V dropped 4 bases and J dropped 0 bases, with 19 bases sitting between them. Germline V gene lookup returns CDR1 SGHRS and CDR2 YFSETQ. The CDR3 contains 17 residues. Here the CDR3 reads CASSASRISNMNTEAFF. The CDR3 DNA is TGCGCCAGCAGCGCCTCCCGAATTTCCAACATGAACACTGAAGCTTTCTTT.

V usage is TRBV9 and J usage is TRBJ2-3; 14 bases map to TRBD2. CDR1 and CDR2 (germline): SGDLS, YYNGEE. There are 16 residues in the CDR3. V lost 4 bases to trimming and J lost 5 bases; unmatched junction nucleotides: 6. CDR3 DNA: TGTGCCAGCAGCAAGGGACTAGCGGGGGCGGAAGATACGCAGTATTTT. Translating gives CASSKGLAGAEDTQYF.

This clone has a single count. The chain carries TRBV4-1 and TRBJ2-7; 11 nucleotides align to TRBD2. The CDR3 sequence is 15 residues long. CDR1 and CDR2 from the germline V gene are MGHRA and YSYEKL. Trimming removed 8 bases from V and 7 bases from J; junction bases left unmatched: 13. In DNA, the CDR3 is TGCGCCAGCTCCCCAACCTTAGCGGGGGGGAGAGAGCAGTACTTC. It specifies CASSPTLAGGREQYF.